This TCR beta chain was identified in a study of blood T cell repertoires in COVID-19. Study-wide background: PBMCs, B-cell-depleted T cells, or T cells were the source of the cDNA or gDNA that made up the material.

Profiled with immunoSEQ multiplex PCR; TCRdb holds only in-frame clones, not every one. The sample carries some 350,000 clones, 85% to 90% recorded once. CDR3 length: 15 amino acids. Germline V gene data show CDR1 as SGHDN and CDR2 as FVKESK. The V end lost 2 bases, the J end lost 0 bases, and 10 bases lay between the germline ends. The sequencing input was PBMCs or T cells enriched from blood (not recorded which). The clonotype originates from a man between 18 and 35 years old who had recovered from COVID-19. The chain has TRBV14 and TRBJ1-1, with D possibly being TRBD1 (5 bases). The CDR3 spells CASSQSAGVNTEAFF. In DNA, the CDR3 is TGTGCCAGCAGCCAATCGGCGGGGGTGAACACTGAAGCTTTCTTT. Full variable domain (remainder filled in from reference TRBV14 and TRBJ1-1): EAGVTQFPSHSVIEKGQTVTLRCDPISGHDNLYWYRRVMGKEIKFLLHFVKESKQDESGMPNNRFLAERTGGTYSTLKVQPAELEDSGVYFCASSQSAGVNTEAFFGQGTRLTVV.